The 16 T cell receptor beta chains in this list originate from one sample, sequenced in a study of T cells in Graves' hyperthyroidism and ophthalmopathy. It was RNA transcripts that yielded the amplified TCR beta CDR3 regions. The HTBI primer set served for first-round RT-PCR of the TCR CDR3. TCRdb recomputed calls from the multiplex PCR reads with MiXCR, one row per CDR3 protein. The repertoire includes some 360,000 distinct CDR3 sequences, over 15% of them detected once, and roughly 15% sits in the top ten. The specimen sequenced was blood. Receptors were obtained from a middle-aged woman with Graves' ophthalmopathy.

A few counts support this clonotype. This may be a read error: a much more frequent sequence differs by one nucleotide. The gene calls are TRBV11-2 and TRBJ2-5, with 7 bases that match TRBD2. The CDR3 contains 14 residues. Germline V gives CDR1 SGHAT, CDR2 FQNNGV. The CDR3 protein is CASSLEGLKETQHF. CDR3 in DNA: TGTGCCAGCAGCTTAGAGGGACTAAAAGAGACCCAGCACTTC. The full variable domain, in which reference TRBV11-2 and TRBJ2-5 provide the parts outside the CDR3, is EAGVAQSPRYKIIEKRQSVAFWCNPISGHATLYWYQQILGQGPKLLIQFQNNGVVDDSQLPKDRFSAERLKGVDSTLKIQPAKLEDSAVYLCASSLEGLKETQHFGPGTRLLVL.

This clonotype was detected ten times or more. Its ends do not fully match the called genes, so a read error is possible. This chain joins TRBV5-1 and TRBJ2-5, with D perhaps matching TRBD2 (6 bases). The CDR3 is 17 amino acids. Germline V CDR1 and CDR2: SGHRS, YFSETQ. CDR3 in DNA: TGCGCCAGCGCAACAGGCACAACCGGGAGATCGCAAGAAACCCAGTACTTC. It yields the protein CASATGTTGRSQETQYF.

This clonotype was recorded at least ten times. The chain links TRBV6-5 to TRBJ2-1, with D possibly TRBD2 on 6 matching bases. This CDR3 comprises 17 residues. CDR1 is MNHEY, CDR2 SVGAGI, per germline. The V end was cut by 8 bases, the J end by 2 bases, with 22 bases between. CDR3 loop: CASSRWGGGTAYNEQFF. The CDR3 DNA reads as TGTGCCAGCTCAAGATGGGGAGGCGGGACTGCCTACAATGAGCAGTTCTTC.

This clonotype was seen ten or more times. The CDR3 region has the DNA TGTGCCAGCAGTTCCCAGGCGGGGTTTAACTATGGCTACACCTTC. Amino acids: CASSSQAGFNYGYTF. The chain is built from TRBV27 and TRBJ1-2; D unclear. Germline V CDR1 and CDR2: MNHEY, SMNVEV (reference sequence). V was cut by 4 bases and J by 1 base, with 13 bases left in between. The CDR3 consists of 15 residues.

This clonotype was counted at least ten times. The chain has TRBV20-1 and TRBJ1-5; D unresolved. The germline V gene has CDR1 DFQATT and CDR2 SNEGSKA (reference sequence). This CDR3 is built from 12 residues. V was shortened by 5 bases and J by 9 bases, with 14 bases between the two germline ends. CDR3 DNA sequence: TGCAGTGCTGGTGCCGGCGGCGGGCCCCAGCATTTT. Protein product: CSAGAGGGPQHF.

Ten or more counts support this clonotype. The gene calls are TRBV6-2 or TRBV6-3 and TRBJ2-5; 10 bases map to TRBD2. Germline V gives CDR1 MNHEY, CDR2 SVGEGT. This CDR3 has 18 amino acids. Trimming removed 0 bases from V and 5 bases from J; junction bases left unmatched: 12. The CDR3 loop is CASSYSPGTSELQETQYF. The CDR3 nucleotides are TGTGCCAGCAGTTACTCTCCAGGGACTAGCGAACTCCAGGAGACCCAGTACTTC.

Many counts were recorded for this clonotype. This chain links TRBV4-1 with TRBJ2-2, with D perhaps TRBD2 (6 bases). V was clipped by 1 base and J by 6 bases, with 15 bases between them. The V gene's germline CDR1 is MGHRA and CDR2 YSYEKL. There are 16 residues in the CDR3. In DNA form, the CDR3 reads TGCGCCAGCAGCCAAGCGGGACTCCTTGTCGCCGGGGAGCTGTTTTTT. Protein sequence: CASSQAGLLVAGELFF.

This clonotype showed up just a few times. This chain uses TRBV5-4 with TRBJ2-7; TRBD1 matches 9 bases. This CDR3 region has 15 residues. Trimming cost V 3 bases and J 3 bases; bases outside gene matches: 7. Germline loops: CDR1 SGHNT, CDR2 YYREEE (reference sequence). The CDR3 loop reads CASSYSGTGLYEQYF. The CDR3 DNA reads TGTGCCAGCAGCTATTCCGGGACAGGGCTCTACGAGCAGTACTTC.

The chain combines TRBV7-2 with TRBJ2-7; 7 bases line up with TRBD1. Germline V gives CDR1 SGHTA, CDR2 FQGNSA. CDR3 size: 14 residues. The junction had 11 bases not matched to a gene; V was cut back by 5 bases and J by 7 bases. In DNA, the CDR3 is TGTGCCAGCAGCCCCAGCTCGACAGGGCGAGAGCAGTACTTC. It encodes CASSPSSTGREQYF.

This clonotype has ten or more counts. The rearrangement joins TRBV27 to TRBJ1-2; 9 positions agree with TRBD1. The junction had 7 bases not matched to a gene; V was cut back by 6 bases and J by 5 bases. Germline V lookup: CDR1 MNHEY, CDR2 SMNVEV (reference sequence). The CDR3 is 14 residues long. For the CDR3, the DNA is TGTGCCAGCAGCCCATTCGGACAGGGGTATGGCTACACCTTC. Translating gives CASSPFGQGYGYTF.

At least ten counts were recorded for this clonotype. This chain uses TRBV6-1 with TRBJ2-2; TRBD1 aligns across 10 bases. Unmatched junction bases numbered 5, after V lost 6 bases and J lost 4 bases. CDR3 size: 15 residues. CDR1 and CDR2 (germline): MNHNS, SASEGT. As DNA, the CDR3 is TGTGCCAGCAGACCGGGACAGGGGAGCACCGGGGAGCTGTTTTTT. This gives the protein CASRPGQGSTGELFF.

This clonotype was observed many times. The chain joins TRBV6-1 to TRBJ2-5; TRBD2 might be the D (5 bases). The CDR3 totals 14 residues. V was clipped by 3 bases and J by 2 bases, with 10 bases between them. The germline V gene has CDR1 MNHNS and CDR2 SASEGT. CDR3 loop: CASSDTRRQETQYF. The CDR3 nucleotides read TGTGCCAGCAGTGACACCAGGAGGCAAGAGACCCAGTACTTC.

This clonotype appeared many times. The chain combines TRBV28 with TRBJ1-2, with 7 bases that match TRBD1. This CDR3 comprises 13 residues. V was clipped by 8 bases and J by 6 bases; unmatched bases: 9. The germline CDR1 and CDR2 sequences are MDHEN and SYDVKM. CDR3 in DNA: TGTGCCAGCGCTCAAGGGGGCTTCGATGGCTACACCTTC. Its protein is CASAQGGFDGYTF.

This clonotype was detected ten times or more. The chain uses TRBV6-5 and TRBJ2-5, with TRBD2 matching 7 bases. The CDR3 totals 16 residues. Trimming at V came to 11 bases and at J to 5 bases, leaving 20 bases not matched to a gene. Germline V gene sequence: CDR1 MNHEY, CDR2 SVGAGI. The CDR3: CAVARGRGRGTETQYF. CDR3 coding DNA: TGTGCCGTAGCTAGGGGTCGCGGGAGAGGAACGGAGACCCAGTACTTC.

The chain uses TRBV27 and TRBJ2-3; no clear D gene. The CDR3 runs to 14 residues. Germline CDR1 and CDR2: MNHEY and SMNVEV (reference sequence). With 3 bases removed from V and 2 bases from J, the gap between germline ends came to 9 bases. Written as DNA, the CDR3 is TGTGCCAGCAGTTTCGCTCCCCCCACAGATACGCAGTATTTT. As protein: CASSFAPPTDTQYF.

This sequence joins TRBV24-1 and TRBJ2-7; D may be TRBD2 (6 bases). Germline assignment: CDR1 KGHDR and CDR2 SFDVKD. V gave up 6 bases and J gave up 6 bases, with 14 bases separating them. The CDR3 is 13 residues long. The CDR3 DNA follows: TGTGCCACCAGTAGCCGCGTGGGAGGCGAGCAGTACTTC. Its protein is CATSSRVGGEQYF.